Shown below are 23 T cell receptor beta chains from a single sample sequenced in a study of blood T cell repertoires in COVID-19. Sequencing was performed with immunoSEQ multiplex PCR; in TCRdb, only in-frame clones are kept and a portion is missing. This table has under 200,000 clones, around 88% appearing once. The sample taken for sequencing was PBMCs or T cells enriched from blood (not recorded which). Receptors originate from a middle-aged man with acute COVID-19.

V gene TRBV12-3 or TRBV12-4 combines with J gene TRBJ1-1, with D unclear. This CDR3 has 13 residues. Trimming took 6 bases from V and 1 from J, leaving 9 bases between them. The DNA of the CDR3 is TGTGCCAGCAGATTCCAGGAGAACACTGAAGCTTTCTTT. Translating gives CASRFQENTEAFF.

The chain links TRBV28 to TRBJ1-5; D is possibly TRBD1 (6 bases). CDR1 and CDR2 (germline): MDHEN, SYDVKM. V dropped 7 bases and J dropped 5 bases, with 15 bases sitting between them. CDR3 length: 14 amino acids. CDR3 nucleotides: TGTGCCAGCACCTTGCCCGGGGGGCATCAGCCCCAGCATTTT. Translated, it gives CASTLPGGHQPQHF.

The chain has TRBV3-1 (or the pseudogene TRBV3-2) and TRBJ2-7, with 11 bases matching TRBD2. Germline assignment: CDR1 LGHDT and CDR2 YNNKEL (reference sequence). There are 16 residues in the CDR3. The ends lost 1 base at V and 9 bases at J; junction bases unmatched: 11. The CDR3 is CASSQGGLADAGGQYF. In DNA form, the CDR3 reads TGTGCCAGCAGCCAAGGGGGACTAGCGGACGCTGGGGGGCAGTACTTC.

This clone was seen only a few times. This chain links TRBV4-1 with TRBJ2-7, with 10 bases aligning to TRBD2. Germline CDR1 and CDR2: MGHRA and YSYEKL. V lost 0 bases and J lost 2; bases outside the gene matches: 7. The CDR3 consists of 17 residues. The CDR3 DNA is TGCGCCAGCAGCCAAGAGCGACTAGCGGGTCTAACCTACGAGCAGTACTTC. It encodes CASSQERLAGLTYEQYF.

The CDR3 loop reads CASSFGERELVYEQYF. The CDR3 DNA sequence: TGTGCCAGCAGTTTTGGCGAGCGGGAGTTAGTATACGAGCAGTACTTC. V is TRBV28 and J is TRBJ2-7; the match to TRBD2 covers 8 bases. Germline CDR1 MDHEN, CDR2 SYDVKM. V dropped 3 bases and J dropped 4; count of bases not matched to a gene: 11. This CDR3 has 16 amino acids.

The chain has TRBV11-2 and TRBJ1-1, with 8 bases aligning to TRBD1. From germline, CDR1 is SGHAT and CDR2 FQNNGV. The V segment lost 5 bases and the J segment 0 bases; nucleotides outside the gene matches: 2. The CDR3 totals 14 residues. CDR3 sequence reads: CASSADRVNTEAFF. DNA for the CDR3: TGTGCCAGCAGCGCGGACAGGGTGAACACTGAAGCTTTCTTT.

The J gene is TRBJ1-1, the V gene TRBV27, with a tentative D call TRBD1 (6 bases). The ends were cut back, 3 bases at V and 1 base at J, with 12 bases in the middle. Germline CDR1 and CDR2: MNHEY and SMNVEV (reference sequence). The CDR3 is made up of 15 amino acids. CDR3 region: CASSLRQETNTEAFF. In DNA form, the CDR3 reads TGTGCCAGCAGTTTGAGACAGGAGACGAACACTGAAGCTTTCTTT.

The genes are TRBV5-1 and TRBJ2-1; 8 bases match TRBD2. The CDR3 runs to 17 residues. Germline V gene data show CDR1 as SGHRS and CDR2 as YFSETQ. V shed 3 bases and J 7 bases; nucleotides not matched to a gene: 15. In nucleotides, the CDR3 is TGCGCCAGCAGCTCACTACTGCTAGCGGGCCAACCTAATGAGCAGTTCTTC. It encodes CASSSLLLAGQPNEQFF.

V is TRBV9 and J is TRBJ2-2, with D possibly being TRBD2 (6 bases). CDR3 length: 14 residues. Germline V CDR1 and CDR2: SGDLS, YYNGEE. V was pared by 4 bases and J by 7 bases, with 14 bases between. The CDR3 loop is CASSTRPGDGELFF. The CDR3 DNA follows: TGTGCCAGCAGCACCCGCCCGGGAGACGGGGAGCTGTTTTTT.

CDR3 DNA: TGTGCCAGCAGCTTAGGCAGGTATATAAGGGGCGGAACAGATACGCAGTATTTT. Protein sequence: CASSLGRYIRGGTDTQYF. The J gene is TRBJ2-3, the V gene TRBV13; D might be TRBD1 (5 bases). V was pared by 0 bases and J by 3 bases, with 19 bases between. The CDR3 runs to 18 residues. In germline, CDR1 is PRHDT, CDR2 FYEKMQ (reference sequence). The full variable domain, with the rest looked up from reference TRBV13 and TRBJ2-3, is AAGVIQSPRHLIKEKRETATLKCYPIPRHDTVYWYQQGPGQDPQFLISFYEKMQSDKGSIPDRFSAQQFSDYHSELNMSSLELGDSALYFCASSLGRYIRGGTDTQYFGPGTRLTVL.

The gene calls are TRBV4-1 and TRBJ1-6; D is perhaps TRBD1 (6 bases). Trimming removed 0 bases at V and 1 base at J, with 13 bases between. This CDR3 comprises 18 residues. Germline V gene sequence: CDR1 MGHRA, CDR2 YSYEKL. CDR3 region: CASSQEAPQGSYNSPLHF. As DNA, the CDR3 is TGCGCCAGCAGCCAAGAAGCCCCCCAGGGGTCCTATAATTCACCCCTCCACTTT.

The sample holds one count of this clone. The V and J genes are TRBV4-1 and TRBJ2-1, with 12 bases that match TRBD2. The CDR3 covers 16 residues. V shed 4 bases and J 7 bases; nucleotides not matched to a gene: 8. In germline, CDR1 is MGHRA, CDR2 YSYEKL. In DNA form, the CDR3 reads TGCGCCAGCAGCCCCGCTAGCGGGAGGGCCGGAAATGAGCAGTTCTTC. Its protein product is CASSPASGRAGNEQFF.

This sequence joins TRBV5-5 and TRBJ2-7; TRBD2 matches at 13 bases. V lost 4 bases, J lost 3 bases, and 4 bases stayed unmatched. Germline loops: CDR1 SGHKS, CDR2 YYEKEE (reference sequence). This CDR3 contains 15 residues. The CDR3 sequence is CASSMGLAGHYEQYF. The CDR3 DNA reads as TGTGCCAGCAGCATGGGACTAGCGGGACACTACGAGCAGTACTTC.

This clone has only a few counts. This rearrangement joins TRBV5-1 to TRBJ2-2, with 9 bases aligning to TRBD2. The CDR3 contains 14 residues. J gave up 5 bases and V 5 bases, and 4 bases lay outside the gene matches. CDR1 SGHRS and CDR2 YFSETQ come from the germline V gene. CDR3 loop: CASRTSGITGELFF. CDR3 coding DNA: TGCGCCAGCAGGACTAGCGGAATAACCGGGGAGCTGTTTTTT.

V gene TRBV10-2 combines with J gene TRBJ1-4; 7 nucleotides match TRBD1. CDR1 and CDR2 from the germline V gene are WSHSY and SAAADI. After removal of 0 bases from V and 4 bases from J, the junction contained 2 bases not matched to a gene. The CDR3 spans 15 residues. The CDR3 coding sequence is TGCGCCAGCAGTGAGTCACAGGGGTTTAATGAAAAACTGTTTTTT. Translation: CASSESQGFNEKLFF.

This clone showed up just a few times. The rearrangement uses TRBV28 and TRBJ1-5; a weak D match, TRBD1 (5 bases). This CDR3 has 16 amino acids. V lost 5 bases to trimming and J lost 2 bases, with 16 bases between them. Germline V CDR1 and CDR2: MDHEN, SYDVKM. The CDR3 region is CASSTPGVMGNQPQHF. The CDR3 nucleotides read TGTGCCAGCAGTACCCCGGGGGTGATGGGCAATCAGCCCCAGCATTTT.

V is TRBV24-1 and J is TRBJ2-3; 7 bases are shared with TRBD2. Germline V CDR1 and CDR2: KGHDR, SFDVKD. CDR3 length equals 18 residues. V shed 3 bases and J 1 base; nucleotides not matched to a gene: 12. The CDR3 DNA is TGTGCCACCAGTGATGCGACCCCAGCGGGATCCCGCACAGATACGCAGTATTTT. As protein: CATSDATPAGSRTDTQYF.

The V and J genes are TRBV19 and TRBJ1-3; TRBD1 matches at 7 bases. Germline V gene sequence: CDR1 LNHDA, CDR2 SQIVND (reference sequence). This CDR3 contains 14 residues. V shed 5 bases, J shed 7 bases, and the junction held 8 bases outside the gene matches. CDR3 amino acids: CASSLGGQSNTIYF. The CDR3 coding sequence is TGTGCCAGTAGTCTCGGGGGACAGAGCAACACCATATATTTT.

V usage is TRBV18 and J usage is TRBJ1-2; unclear D gene. The CDR3 consists of 13 residues. V lost 2 bases and J 4 bases, leaving 8 bases between the germline ends. CDR1 is KGHSH, CDR2 LQKENI, per germline. In DNA, the CDR3 is TGTGCCAGCTCACCATCGGAGATCTATGGCTACACCTTC. Protein: CASSPSEIYGYTF. The full variable domain, in which reference TRBV18 and TRBJ1-2 provide the parts outside the CDR3, is NAGVMQNPRHLVRRRGQEARLRCSPMKGHSHVYWYRQLPEEGLKFMVYLQKENIIDESGMPKERFSAEFPKEGPSILRIQQVVRGDSAAYFCASSPSEIYGYTFGSGTRLTVV.

In regard to this clone: This sample includes further DNA sequences coding for the same CDR3. The gene calls are TRBV5-4 and TRBJ2-3; D remains unclear. The CDR3 length is 14 residues. Per the germline V gene, CDR1 is SGHNT and CDR2 is YYREEE (reference sequence). The V and J ends lost 0 bases and 2 bases respectively, with 7 bases between them. DNA of the CDR3: TGTGCCAGCAGCTTGGGAGGAGACACAGATACGCAGTATTTT. It codes for CASSLGGDTDTQYF.

In its sample, this clone was seen a few times. This chain uses TRBV10-3 with TRBJ2-1, with 8 bases fitting TRBD2. This CDR3 is 12 amino acids long. Germline V CDR1 and CDR2: ENHRY, SYGVKD. With V trimmed by 2 bases and J by 15 bases, 6 bases remained unmatched. The CDR3 here is CAISEEWTSTFF. CDR3 nucleotide sequence: TGTGCCATCAGTGAGGAATGGACTAGCACGTTCTTC.

The chain employs TRBV5-1 and TRBJ2-2, with D possibly matching TRBD2 (6 bases). The CDR3 sequence is 16 residues long. V shed 0 bases and J shed 6 bases, with 15 bases lying between them. The germline gives CDR1 SGHRS, CDR2 YFSETQ. CDR3 residues: CASSLEGRRVAGELFF. The CDR3 nucleotides read TGCGCCAGCAGCTTGGAAGGACGGAGGGTTGCCGGGGAGCTGTTTTTT. The full variable domain, rest sourced from reference TRBV5-1 and TRBJ2-2, is KAGVTQTPRYLIKTRGQQVTLSCSPISGHRSVSWYQQTPGQGLQFLFEYFSETQRNKGNFPGRFSGRQFSNSRSEMNVSTLELGDSALYLCASSLEGRRVAGELFFGEGSRLTVL.

This clone was seen more than once but under ten times. This chain uses TRBV5-5 with TRBJ2-3, with 7 bases that match TRBD2. This CDR3 comprises 16 residues. Losses at the gene ends were 0 bases for V and 5 bases for J; bases not matched to a gene: 9. The V gene's germline CDR1 is SGHKS and CDR2 YYEKEE (reference sequence). CDR3 in DNA: TGTGCCAGCAGCTTGGAACGGGGCGGGAGTGGAGATACGCAGTATTTT. As protein: CASSLERGGSGDTQYF.